This T cell receptor beta chain was profiled in a study of response to subunit inactivated influenza vaccine. This clonotype has just a few counts. Germline values: CDR1 SEHNR, CDR2 FQNEAQ (reference sequence). The V end lost 6 bases, the J end lost 1 base, and 16 bases lay between the germline ends. The CDR3 length is 16 residues. MiXCR, run by TCRdb on the RT-PCR reads, gives a single entry per CDR3 protein. The sample holds a few hundred thousand distinct CDR3 sequences, under 8.5% seen once. This rearrangement joins TRBV7-9 to TRBJ2-1; the D call may be TRBD1 or TRBD2 (5 bases each). Source: PBMCs from blood, taken less than 30 months after vaccination. This sequence was found in a man between 50 and 69 years old who received an inactivated influenza vaccine. The CDR3 loop reads CASRPGTALSYNEQFF. Here the CDR3 DNA reads TGTGCCAGCAGACCAGGGACCGCGCTATCCTACAATGAGCAGTTCTTC.